This entry concerns a single T cell receptor beta chain. Source study methods: Amplification with reference gene primers provided the estimates of nucleated cell counts. The table came from immunoSEQ multiplex PCR; TCRdb's copy has only in-frame clones and leaves some out. V and J calls and clone size are copied from that table; D and trimming were computed from the DNA. The sample yields fewer than 250,000 clones, 87% seen once. The data are from a study of blood T cell repertoires in COVID-19. Study at large: Acute-phase and convalescent COVID-19 samples originated in the United States, Italy and Spain. PBMCs, B-cell-depleted T cells, or T cells provided the cDNA or gDNA that made up the material.

Germline values: CDR1 SGHDT, CDR2 YYEEEE. Trimming took off 5 bases at V and 3 bases at J, with 8 bases between the two ends. The CDR3 loop spans 13 amino acids. Sequencing was performed on PBMCs or T cells enriched from blood (not recorded which). This TCR derives from a woman between 25 and 40 years old with acute COVID-19. The chain joins TRBV5-6 to TRBJ2-2, with D possibly TRBD1 on 5 matching bases. The CDR3 coding sequence is TGTGCCAGCAGATTACAGGACACCGGGGAGCTGTTTTTT. Amino acid sequence: CASRLQDTGELFF.